A selection of T cell receptor beta chains follows, all from one sample in a study of T cell responses to AZD1222 COVID-19 vaccine. Sequenced by immunoSEQ multiplex PCR; TCRdb stores in-frame clones only, minus some. There are roughly 86,000 clones in the sample; around 85% occur only once, and 4.5% lies in the top ten. Sample: peripheral blood, taken 28 days after the second AZD1222 dose. These receptors came from an adult who received the AZD1222 COVID-19 vaccine. Each CDR3 is given with its conserved first and last residue. Fields, in order: clone size, J gene, V gene, D gene, CDR3 protein, CDR3 DNA. A D gene is named only where the DNA matches it firmly. The size entry is marked missing in some rows and otherwise reads once, few, many or a size class.

clone_size: -; j_call: TRBJ1-2; v_call: TRBV5-6; d_call: -; cdr3_aa: CASSLTGPHYGYTF; cdr3_nt: TGTGCCAGCAGCTTGACCGGGCCTCACTATGGCTACACCTTC
clone_size: few; j_call: TRBJ2-2; v_call: TRBV14; d_call: -; cdr3_aa: CASSPRVTGELFF; cdr3_nt: TGTGCCAGCAGTCCAAGAGTCACCGGGGAGCTGTTTTTT
clone_size: -; j_call: TRBJ1-2; v_call: TRBV6-5; d_call: -; cdr3_aa: CASSSDGNYGYTF; cdr3_nt: TGTGCCAGCAGTTCCGACGGCAACTATGGCTACACCTTC
clone_size: -; j_call: TRBJ1-1; v_call: TRBV19; d_call: -; cdr3_aa: CASTSTRQANTEAFF; cdr3_nt: TGTGCCAGTACCTCCACCCGACAGGCGAACACTGAAGCTTTCTTT
clone_size: -; j_call: TRBJ2-7; v_call: TRBV3-1/TRBV3-2; d_call: TRBD2; cdr3_aa: CASSQLAGGHEQYF; cdr3_nt: TGTGCCAGCAGCCAACTAGCGGGGGGCCACGAGCAGTACTTC
clone_size: -; j_call: TRBJ2-2; v_call: TRBV6-5; d_call: -; cdr3_aa: CASSPTLNTGELFF; cdr3_nt: TGTGCCAGCAGTCCGACCCTGAACACCGGGGAGCTGTTTTTT
clone_size: -; j_call: TRBJ2-7; v_call: TRBV5-1; d_call: TRBD1; cdr3_aa: CASSLGGDSHSYEQYF; cdr3_nt: TGCGCCAGCAGCTTGGGTGGGGACAGTCACTCCTACGAGCAGTACTTC
clone_size: -; j_call: TRBJ2-7; v_call: TRBV3-1/TRBV3-2; d_call: TRBD2; cdr3_aa: CASSQGAGVYEQYF; cdr3_nt: TGTGCCAGCAGCCAAGGAGCGGGGGTCTACGAGCAGTACTTC
clone_size: -; j_call: TRBJ2-7; v_call: TRBV9; d_call: -; cdr3_aa: CASSPKEGQYRYEQYF; cdr3_nt: TGTGCCAGCAGCCCCAAGGAGGGACAGTACAGGTACGAGCAGTACTTC
clone_size: -; j_call: TRBJ1-6; v_call: TRBV28; d_call: -; cdr3_aa: CASSGFGSDWDSPLHF; cdr3_nt: TGTGCCAGCAGTGGATTCGGGAGTGATTGGGATTCACCCCTCCACTTT
clone_size: -; j_call: TRBJ2-5; v_call: TRBV3-1/TRBV3-2; d_call: TRBD1; cdr3_aa: CASSHWDREDETQYF; cdr3_nt: TGTGCCAGCAGCCACTGGGACAGGGAAGACGAGACCCAGTACTTC
clone_size: -; j_call: TRBJ2-5; v_call: TRBV10-3; d_call: TRBD2; cdr3_aa: CAPPGGLGETQYF; cdr3_nt: TGTGCCCCCCCGGGAGGTTTGGGGGAGACCCAGTACTTC
clone_size: -; j_call: TRBJ2-7; v_call: TRBV14; d_call: TRBD2; cdr3_aa: CASSLHSGGSYEQYF; cdr3_nt: TGTGCCAGCAGCCTCCATAGCGGGGGATCGTACGAGCAGTACTTC
clone_size: -; j_call: TRBJ2-5; v_call: TRBV6-2/TRBV6-3; d_call: TRBD1; cdr3_aa: CASRPTGARETQYF; cdr3_nt: TGTGCCAGCAGGCCTACAGGGGCGCGGGAGACCCAGTACTTC
clone_size: once; j_call: TRBJ1-6; v_call: TRBV2; d_call: TRBD1; cdr3_aa: CAGRGQSSYNSPLHF; cdr3_nt: TGTGCCGGAAGGGGGCAGAGTTCCTATAATTCACCCCTCCACTTT
clone_size: once; j_call: TRBJ2-2; v_call: TRBV29-1; d_call: TRBD2; cdr3_aa: CSVEPRETSANTGELFF; cdr3_nt: TGCAGCGTTGAACCGAGGGAGACTAGCGCGAACACCGGGGAGCTGTTTTTT
clone_size: -; j_call: TRBJ2-6; v_call: TRBV19; d_call: -; cdr3_aa: CASRTSSGANVLTF; cdr3_nt: TGTGCCAGTAGAACTAGCTCTGGGGCCAACGTCCTGACTTTC
clone_size: once; j_call: TRBJ2-1; v_call: TRBV11-2; d_call: TRBD2; cdr3_aa: CASSLAPSGGAGYNEQFF; cdr3_nt: TGTGCCAGCAGCTTAGCTCCTAGCGGGGGGGCCGGTTACAATGAGCAGTTCTTC
clone_size: -; j_call: TRBJ2-7; v_call: TRBV6-6; d_call: TRBD1; cdr3_aa: CASSAPPGQGNYEQYF; cdr3_nt: TGTGCCAGCAGTGCTCCGCCGGGACAGGGAAATTACGAGCAGTACTTC
clone_size: -; j_call: TRBJ2-3; v_call: TRBV4-3; d_call: TRBD2; cdr3_aa: CASSQDLAGATDTQYF; cdr3_nt: TGCGCCAGCAGCCAAGATCTAGCGGGAGCCACAGATACGCAGTATTTT
clone_size: -; j_call: TRBJ1-2; v_call: TRBV4-1; d_call: -; cdr3_aa: CASSHGQSYGYTF; cdr3_nt: TGCGCCAGCAGCCACGGACAGTCCTATGGCTACACCTTC
clone_size: -; j_call: TRBJ2-5; v_call: TRBV29-1; d_call: -; cdr3_aa: CSVEDGGGEETQYF; cdr3_nt: TGCAGCGTTGAGGACGGGGGCGGGGAAGAGACCCAGTACTTC
clone_size: -; j_call: TRBJ2-7; v_call: TRBV12-3/TRBV12-4; d_call: -; cdr3_aa: CASSLDGSYEQYF; cdr3_nt: TGTGCCAGCAGTTTAGACGGATCCTACGAGCAGTACTTC
clone_size: once; j_call: TRBJ2-7; v_call: TRBV5-1; d_call: TRBD2; cdr3_aa: CASSSVAGGAYEQYF; cdr3_nt: TGCGCCAGCAGCTCCGTAGCGGGAGGGGCCTACGAGCAGTACTTC
clone_size: -; j_call: TRBJ2-1; v_call: TRBV3-1/TRBV3-2; d_call: TRBD1; cdr3_aa: CASSIDRVQSNEQFF; cdr3_nt: TGTGCCAGCAGCATCGACAGGGTGCAATCGAATGAGCAGTTCTTC
clone_size: -; j_call: TRBJ2-1; v_call: TRBV19; d_call: -; cdr3_aa: CASSPLGGEKFNEQFF; cdr3_nt: TGTGCCAGTAGTCCCCTCGGCGGGGAAAAGTTCAATGAGCAGTTCTTC
clone_size: -; j_call: TRBJ1-2; v_call: TRBV6-5; d_call: -; cdr3_aa: CASTEGIFYGYTF; cdr3_nt: TGTGCCAGCACCGAGGGGATATTCTATGGCTACACCTTC
clone_size: few; j_call: TRBJ2-1; v_call: TRBV27; d_call: TRBD2; cdr3_aa: CASSLSASGTYNEQFF; cdr3_nt: TGTGCCAGCAGTTTATCGGCTAGCGGGACCTACAATGAGCAGTTCTTC
clone_size: -; j_call: TRBJ2-1; v_call: TRBV2; d_call: TRBD2; cdr3_aa: CASSEALILAGGLGNEQFF; cdr3_nt: TGTGCCAGCAGTGAAGCGTTGATCCTAGCGGGGGGTTTGGGGAATGAGCAGTTCTTC
clone_size: -; j_call: TRBJ1-2; v_call: TRBV3-1/TRBV3-2; d_call: -; cdr3_aa: CASSQGLGGAYGYTF; cdr3_nt: TGTGCCAGCAGCCAAGGGCTCGGGGGCGCCTATGGCTACACCTTC
clone_size: -; j_call: TRBJ1-3; v_call: TRBV4-1; d_call: TRBD1; cdr3_aa: CASSRTTGAPGNTIYF; cdr3_nt: TGCGCCAGCAGCCGGACGACAGGGGCGCCTGGAAACACCATATATTTT
clone_size: -; j_call: TRBJ2-1; v_call: TRBV27; d_call: -; cdr3_aa: CASSFSWEKYNEQFF; cdr3_nt: TGTGCCAGCAGTTTCAGTTGGGAAAAATACAATGAGCAGTTCTTC
clone_size: -; j_call: TRBJ1-4; v_call: TRBV9; d_call: -; cdr3_aa: CASSAGTTTNEKLFF; cdr3_nt: TGTGCCAGCAGCGCCGGGACAACAACTAATGAAAAACTGTTTTTT
clone_size: medium-sized; j_call: TRBJ1-4; v_call: TRBV3-1/TRBV3-2; d_call: TRBD1; cdr3_aa: CASSQDVGTGSEKLFF; cdr3_nt: TGTGCCAGCAGCCAAGATGTAGGGACAGGGAGCGAAAAACTGTTTTTT
clone_size: -; j_call: TRBJ2-6; v_call: TRBV5-1; d_call: -; cdr3_aa: CASSRISGANVLTF; cdr3_nt: TGCGCCAGCAGCCGAATCTCTGGGGCCAACGTCCTGACTTTC
clone_size: once; j_call: TRBJ1-5; v_call: TRBV4-2; d_call: -; cdr3_aa: CASSQETQGVGQPQHF; cdr3_nt: TGTGCCAGCAGCCAAGAGACCCAGGGAGTGGGGCAGCCCCAGCATTTT
clone_size: -; j_call: TRBJ2-3; v_call: TRBV14; d_call: -; cdr3_aa: CASSARTGVTDTQYF; cdr3_nt: TGTGCCAGCAGCGCACGAACAGGAGTCACAGATACGCAGTATTTT
clone_size: -; j_call: TRBJ1-2; v_call: TRBV19; d_call: -; cdr3_aa: CASSMRSVQAYGYTF; cdr3_nt: TGTGCCAGTAGTATGCGTTCCGTACAGGCCTATGGCTACACCTTC
clone_size: few; j_call: TRBJ2-7; v_call: TRBV5-1; d_call: TRBD2; cdr3_aa: CASSLALAGYEQYF; cdr3_nt: TGCGCCAGCAGCTTGGCCCTAGCGGGGTACGAGCAGTACTTC
clone_size: once; j_call: TRBJ2-5; v_call: TRBV12-3/TRBV12-4; d_call: -; cdr3_aa: CASSLKETQYF; cdr3_nt: TGTGCCAGCAGTTTAAAGGAGACCCAGTACTTC
clone_size: -; j_call: TRBJ1-1; v_call: TRBV7-2; d_call: TRBD1; cdr3_aa: CASSLVPGGNTEAFF; cdr3_nt: TGTGCCAGCAGCTTGGTTCCAGGGGGCAACACTGAAGCTTTCTTT
clone_size: -; j_call: TRBJ2-7; v_call: TRBV15; d_call: TRBD2; cdr3_aa: CATSRARGVYEQYF; cdr3_nt: TGTGCCACCAGCAGAGCCCGGGGGGTCTACGAGCAGTACTTC